The TCR beta chain under discussion was sequenced for a study of OX40 agonist ivuxolimab in advanced cancers. V was trimmed by 6 bases and J by 0 bases, leaving 12 bases between them. The CDR3 is made up of 13 amino acids. The V gene's germline CDR1 is SQVTM and CDR2 ANQGSEA. This clone was detected only once. TCRdb's copy holds only in-frame clones and misses some; the assay was immunoSEQ multiplex PCR. The sample has under 95,000 clones, about 89% seen once. The chain carries TRBV29-1 and TRBJ2-7, with D possibly matching TRBD1 (5 bases). Sequenced here: CD4+ or CD8+ T cells sorted from blood, sampled in a trial of the OX40 agonist ivuxolimab. The sequence came from an adult with an advanced solid tumor such as melanoma, head and neck, liver or kidney cancer. DNA of the CDR3: TGCAGCGTGGGCAGGGCAAACTCCTACGAGCAGTACTTC. This sequence encodes CSVGRANSYEQYF.